Following are 9 T cell receptor beta chains from one sample sequenced in a study of T cells in Graves' hyperthyroidism and ophthalmopathy. The TCR beta CDR3 regions underwent amplification using RNA transcripts as the source. Carried out on the TCR CDR3, a first-round RT-PCR used the HTBI primer set. TCRdb analysed the multiplex PCR reads with MiXCR anew, one entry per CDR3 protein. The sample has 500,000 to 750,000 distinct CDR3 sequences, roughly 46% seen once. Material: peripheral blood or thyroid tissue (not recorded which). The receptors shown here come from a woman younger than 30 with Graves' hyperthyroidism.

The chain combines TRBV5-4 with TRBJ2-2; tentatively, D is TRBD2 (5 bases). This CDR3 has 13 residues. V gave up 5 bases and J gave up 7 bases, with 12 bases separating them. Germline loops: CDR1 SGHNT, CDR2 YYREEE (reference sequence). CDR3 DNA sequence: TGTGCCAGCAGGGCCCTCGGGGACGGGGAGCTGTTTTTT. The encoded protein is CASRALGDGELFF.

In regard to this clonotype: One end of the junction fails to match germline, which may point to a read error. The chain employs TRBV20-1 and TRBJ2-2; 8 bases agree with TRBD1. Per the germline V gene, CDR1 is DFQATT and CDR2 is SNEGSKA (reference sequence). The CDR3 spans 16 residues. The CDR3 spells CSARVWQGASTEELFF. The CDR3 DNA is TGCAGTGCTAGAGTTTGGCAGGGGGCTTCCACCGAGGAGCTGTTTTTT.

Many counts were recorded for this clonotype. CDR3 DNA sequence: TGCAGCGTTGGCCCTACGGCAGGAATTGAAGAAAAACTGTTTTTT. Its translation is CSVGPTAGIEEKLFF. The gene calls are TRBV29-1 and TRBJ1-4; D gene uncertain. Trimming pared 4 bases from V and 8 bases from J, leaving 20 bases between. CDR1 and CDR2 from the germline V gene are SQVTM and ANQGSEA. This CDR3 spans 15 amino acids.

Ten or more counts support this clonotype. This chain links TRBV24-1 with TRBJ2-2, with 7 bases identical to TRBD1. CDR1 KGHDR and CDR2 SFDVKD come from the germline V gene. The CDR3 sequence is 14 residues long. V gave up 7 bases and J gave up 2 bases; unmatched junction bases: 3. CDR3 sequence: CATRGTVNTGELFF. CDR3 in DNA: TGTGCCACCAGGGGGACAGTAAACACCGGGGAGCTGTTTTTT.

This clonotype was detected many times. The CDR3 nucleotides read TGTGCCAGCAGCTTATCGTCGGGTGTATACGAGCAGTACTTC. As protein: CASSLSSGVYEQYF. The rearrangement links TRBV11-3 to TRBJ2-7, with unresolved D. In germline, CDR1 is SGHNT, CDR2 YENEEA. CDR3 size: 14 residues. V was pared by 2 bases and J by 4 bases, with 12 bases between. Full variable domain (remainder filled in from reference TRBV11-3 and TRBJ2-7): EAGVVQSPRYKIIEKKQPVAFWCNPISGHNTLYWYLQNLGQGPELLIRYENEEAVDDSQLPKDRFSAERLKGVDSTLKIQPAELGDSAVYLCASSLSSGVYEQYFGPGTRLTVT.

The chain carries TRBV20-1 and TRBJ1-2; D gene uncertain. The germline V gene encodes CDR1 DFQATT and CDR2 SNEGSKA (reference sequence). The CDR3 contains 14 residues. The germline V and J ends were trimmed by 3 bases and 6 bases, with 17 bases remaining between them. Here the CDR3 DNA reads TGCAGTGCTAGCGGGAGGGCCGGGAATGATGGCTACACCTTC. It yields the protein CSASGRAGNDGYTF.

There are a few counts of this clonotype. The rearrangement uses TRBV28 and TRBJ1-4, with 8 positions matching TRBD1. CDR1 MDHEN and CDR2 SYDVKM come from the germline V gene. The CDR3 consists of 15 residues. The V gene end was trimmed by 3 bases and the J gene end by 7 bases; junction bases not matched to a gene: 7. The CDR3 nucleotides read TGTGCCAGCAGTTTGACCGGACAGGGTGGTGAAAAACTGTTTTTT. This translates into CASSLTGQGGEKLFF.

The rearrangement uses TRBV5-1 and TRBJ1-5, with unresolved D. The CDR3 length is 15 residues. Germline V gene lookup returns CDR1 SGHRS and CDR2 YFSETQ. Trimming took off 0 bases at V and 1 base at J, with 8 bases between the two ends. In DNA form, the CDR3 reads TGCGCCAGCAGCTTGGATGTGGGCAGCAATCAGCCCCAGCATTTT. Residues: CASSLDVGSNQPQHF.

The chain uses TRBV12-3 or TRBV12-4 and TRBJ2-5; 8 bases agree with TRBD2. The ends lost 6 bases at V and 4 bases at J; junction bases unmatched: 4. There are 13 residues in the CDR3. CDR3 DNA sequence: TGTGCCAGCAGCCACCGGGAGGGAGAGACCCAGTACTTC. Its protein product is CASSHREGETQYF.